This entry describes one T cell receptor (beta chain). Its antigen specificity is not known. Base-call qualities are not available, and no considerably larger clone is one nucleotide away. TCRbeta CDR3 regions were amplified from genomic DNA by means of the immunoSEQ Assay, a bias-controlled multiplex PCR. As for how the authors treated the data: The number of nucleated cells in each sample was estimated by amplification of reference gene primers within the assay. To quantify the absolute abundance of each unique TCRbeta CDR3 rearrangement, sequence reads were collapsed and filtered. For each sample, productive Simpson clonality was calculated as the square root of Simpson's diversity index across productive rearrangements. Entries here come from immuneACCESS through TCRdb and include only in-frame sequences with V and J called. Some clones fail to appear in such tables; in the studies checked, an unresolved V gene covers under half of the shortfall, and the cause of the remainder is unknown. D and trimming were read from the DNA, whereas the V and J calls and clone size are those reported in that table. This sample has roughly 99,000 clones in its table, and around 80% of those were observed once. The ten largest clonotypes hold 4% to 5.5% of the sample.

Each collaborating institution followed its own protocols to collect whole blood in K2EDTA tubes. For TCRbeta analysis, collaborators shipped samples as frozen whole blood, isolated PBMCs, or DNA extracted from either of those sample types. These data belong to a study of blood T cell repertoires in COVID-19 (dated by TCRdb to about 2020). Looking at the study overall: Samples from collaborators originated in the United States, Italy and Spain and spanned both the acute and convalescent phases of COVID-19. A freely available public database, intended as a resource for researchers studying the immune response to SARS-CoV-2, is where the repertoires were released. Subjects who had been exposed to COVID-19, were actively infected with it, or had recovered from it provided the deeply sampled blood TCRbeta repertoires that made up the dataset. A de-identified subject ID, COVID-19 status, age in years and sex were almost always included in the sample metadata. The prospective study material was composed of cDNA or gDNA derived from T cells, B-cell-depleted T cells, or PBMCs. HLA class I and class II types, where available, came from metadata supplied by the sample provider rather than from assay-based typing. Samples came from the ongoing ImmuneRACE study (first 160 participants) plus 1,254 subjects from 6 global collaborators.

Results and caveats for the whole study, not just this receptor: The amount of clinical and demographic metadata varied by source and participant and was provided uncurated.

In the germline V gene (reference sequence), CDR1 corresponds to LGHDT and CDR2 to YNNKEL. V gives up 0 bases and J gives up 1 base, and the segment between their germline ends measures 24 bases. The CDR3 numbers 20 residues from cysteine through phenylalanine. Kept here is only the CDR3 DNA, which spans 60 bases and is read in frame from base 1. The origin of this receptor is a man aged 70-80 years with acute or convalescent COVID-19. Rearrangement joined TRBV3-1 (or the pseudogene TRBV3-2) to TRBJ1-1; a tentative D call is TRBD1 (6 bases match). The material sequenced was peripheral blood. In nucleotides, the sequence is TGTGCCAGCAGCCAAGAGGTCCAAAGGTGGCGGGGGGGGCCGAACACTGAAGCTTTCTTT. Its coded protein is CASSQEVQRWRGGPNTEAFF.